This T cell receptor (beta chain) originates from a study of vaccination and CD4 T cells after COVID-19. Background on the study: The convalescents, six males and four females, included two who were Hispanic. Findings and limits, study-wide: Looking at convalescent patients, a median about 89% of reactive clones were present only post-vaccination.

The sample's treatment: roughly 10-day PBMC culture with coronavirus spike peptide pools or control peptides (ViraFEST assay). IL-2 at roughly 9.2 IU/ml and peptide pools at roughly 10 ug/ml were added to PBMCs cultured at around 2 million per well. V was pared by 9 bases and J by 0 bases, with 15 bases between. Germline CDR1 is SGHTA and CDR2 is FQGNSA. This CDR3 region has 15 residues. A remark on this clonotype: Its antigen is unknown.

The Oncomine TCR Beta short-read assay was what sequenced the DNA obtained from cultured CD4+ T cells. TCRdb passed the PCR reads through MiXCR, listing each CDR3 protein once. The sample lists roughly 11,000 distinct CDR3 sequences, roughly 40% occurring once. Source: CD4+ T cells from blood, cultured in vitro, taken after SARS-CoV-2 vaccination. The chain carries TRBV7-2 and TRBJ2-1; D unclear. This receptor was taken from a human donor who had recovered from COVID-19. Here the CDR3 DNA reads TGTGCCAGTCACCTTTATAGGGTCTCCTACAATGAGCAGTTCTTC. Translated, it gives CASHLYRVSYNEQFF.